Listed below are T cell receptor beta chains from one sample, sequenced in a study of CD8 T cells in ankylosing spondylitis. One entry per CDR3 protein, called by TCRdb with MiXCR from the 5' RACE reads. The sample holds 700,000 or so distinct CDR3 sequences, over 15% seen once. The sample was blood, either unsorted or a sorted T cell fraction (not recorded which). These receptors came from a male donor with ankylosing spondylitis. The CDR3 runs from the conserved cysteine through the conserved F or W. Each record gives: J gene, V gene, clone size, D gene, CDR3 protein, CDR3 DNA. D genes are given only for firm matches. A row's size may be missing; if present it is once, few, many or a size class.

J gene: TRBJ1-1
V gene: TRBV4-1
clone size: few
D gene: NA
CDR3 protein: CASSHSVGTNTEAFF
CDR3 DNA: TGCGCCAGCAGCCATTCGGTCGGGACGAACACTGAAGCTTTCTTT

J gene: TRBJ1-6
V gene: TRBV6-1
clone size: NA
D gene: TRBD1
CDR3 protein: CASRTGTGGSPLHF
CDR3 DNA: TGTGCCAGCAGAACGGGGACAGGGGGTTCACCCCTCCACTTT

J gene: TRBJ1-2
V gene: TRBV10-2
clone size: few
D gene: NA
CDR3 protein: CASRPTGSFNYGYTF
CDR3 DNA: TGCGCCAGCAGGCCTACAGGGAGTTTCAACTATGGCTACACCTTC

J gene: TRBJ2-1
V gene: TRBV12-3/TRBV12-4
clone size: few
D gene: TRBD2
CDR3 protein: CASSFEGGNYNEQFF
CDR3 DNA: TGTGCCAGCAGTTTCGAGGGAGGGAACTACAATGAGCAGTTCTTC

J gene: TRBJ1-1
V gene: TRBV5-1
clone size: many
D gene: NA
CDR3 protein: CASSDGRVRTEAFF
CDR3 DNA: TGCGCCAGCAGCGACGGACGGGTCCGGACTGAAGCTTTCTTT

J gene: TRBJ2-5
V gene: TRBV4-3
clone size: NA
D gene: TRBD2
CDR3 protein: CASSQDGTSDQETQYF
CDR3 DNA: TGCGCCAGCAGCCAAGATGGGACTAGCGACCAAGAGACCCAGTACTTC

J gene: TRBJ1-1
V gene: TRBV12-3/TRBV12-4
clone size: many
D gene: TRBD1
CDR3 protein: CASRPRTGRTFF
CDR3 DNA: TGTGCCAGCAGACCCCGGACAGGGAGGACTTTCTTT

J gene: TRBJ2-7
V gene: TRBV29-1
clone size: NA
D gene: NA
CDR3 protein: CSVFSDYEQYF
CDR3 DNA: TGCAGCGTTTTCAGCGATTACGAGCAGTACTTC

J gene: TRBJ2-5
V gene: TRBV20-1
clone size: few
D gene: TRBD2
CDR3 protein: CSARDILAGGIQETQYF
CDR3 DNA: TGCAGTGCTAGAGATATCCTAGCGGGGGGTATCCAAGAGACCCAGTACTTC

J gene: TRBJ2-3
V gene: TRBV20-1
clone size: few
D gene: NA
CDR3 protein: CSARWPSTDTQYF
CDR3 DNA: TGCAGTGCTAGGTGGCCCAGCACAGATACGCAGTATTTT

J gene: TRBJ2-1
V gene: TRBV21-1
clone size: NA
D gene: NA
CDR3 protein: CASSKGGCRGHNEQFF
CDR3 DNA: TGTGCCAGCAGCAAAGGGGGCTGCCGCGGCCACAATGAGCAGTTCTTC

J gene: TRBJ1-3
V gene: TRBV7-9
clone size: few
D gene: NA
CDR3 protein: CASSRDGGSGNTIYF
CDR3 DNA: TGTGCCAGCAGCCGAGACGGCGGATCTGGAAACACCATATATTTT

J gene: TRBJ1-4
V gene: TRBV2
clone size: many
D gene: NA
CDR3 protein: CASRQAEKLFF
CDR3 DNA: TGTGCCAGCAGACAGGCTGAAAAACTGTTTTTT

J gene: TRBJ2-5
V gene: TRBV4-1
clone size: NA
D gene: TRBD2
CDR3 protein: CASSQGELGRAIETQYF
CDR3 DNA: TGCGCCAGCAGCCAAGGGGAACTTGGGAGGGCGATAGAGACCCAGTACTTC

J gene: TRBJ1-1
V gene: TRBV10-3
clone size: many
D gene: NA
CDR3 protein: CGSSLSGDTEAFF
CDR3 DNA: TGTGGGTCGTCCCTCTCCGGGGACACTGAAGCTTTCTTT

J gene: TRBJ2-1
V gene: TRBV11-2
clone size: NA
D gene: TRBD2
CDR3 protein: CASRRLAGSVGNEQFF
CDR3 DNA: TGTGCCAGCAGGCGACTAGCGGGAAGTGTGGGCAATGAGCAGTTCTTC

J gene: TRBJ2-1
V gene: TRBV5-1
clone size: NA
D gene: TRBD2
CDR3 protein: CASSPLAGGGPNEQFF
CDR3 DNA: TGCGCCAGCAGCCCATTAGCGGGAGGGGGTCCCAATGAGCAGTTCTTC

J gene: TRBJ1-1
V gene: TRBV5-1
clone size: NA
D gene: NA
CDR3 protein: CASSLEGAKNTEAFF
CDR3 DNA: TGCGCCAGCAGCTTGGAGGGAGCAAAGAACACTGAAGCTTTCTTT

J gene: TRBJ1-1
V gene: TRBV20-1
clone size: NA
D gene: NA
CDR3 protein: CSARKSGVNTEAFF
CDR3 DNA: TGCAGTGCTAGAAAGTCCGGGGTGAACACTGAAGCTTTCTTT

J gene: TRBJ1-5
V gene: TRBV6-4
clone size: few
D gene: NA
CDR3 protein: CASSAETKTRVVLWPQHF
CDR3 DNA: TGTGCCAGCAGTGCCGAAACCAAGACACGGGTGGTTTTATGGCCCCAGCATTTT

J gene: TRBJ2-3
V gene: TRBV5-1
clone size: NA
D gene: NA
CDR3 protein: CASSLEGGTSTDTQYF
CDR3 DNA: TGCGCCAGCAGCTTGGAAGGGGGGACTAGCACAGATACGCAGTATTTT

J gene: TRBJ2-3
V gene: TRBV10-2
clone size: NA
D gene: NA
CDR3 protein: CASALGGGGSSDTQYF
CDR3 DNA: TGCGCCAGCGCCTTGGGGGGGGGCGGCTCATCAGATACGCAGTATTTT

J gene: TRBJ1-2
V gene: TRBV12-3/TRBV12-4
clone size: NA
D gene: TRBD1
CDR3 protein: CASRLDRGAYGYTF
CDR3 DNA: TGTGCCAGCAGGCTGGACAGGGGGGCCTATGGCTACACCTTC

J gene: TRBJ1-5
V gene: TRBV7-2
clone size: many
D gene: NA
CDR3 protein: CASSLGDGVGNQPQHF
CDR3 DNA: TGTGCCAGCAGCTTAGGGGACGGGGTGGGCAATCAGCCCCAGCATTTT

J gene: TRBJ1-1
V gene: TRBV20-1
clone size: many
D gene: NA
CDR3 protein: CSASNPGRDTEAFF
CDR3 DNA: TGCAGTGCTAGTAACCCAGGGAGGGACACTGAAGCTTTCTTT

J gene: TRBJ1-1
V gene: TRBV20-1
clone size: many
D gene: NA
CDR3 protein: CSAGSQVGVTEAFF
CDR3 DNA: TGCAGTGCTGGGAGCCAAGTAGGGGTCACTGAAGCTTTCTTT

J gene: TRBJ2-2
V gene: TRBV20-1
clone size: few
D gene: TRBD2
CDR3 protein: CSASGLAGTGELFF
CDR3 DNA: TGCAGTGCCTCGGGCCTAGCGGGGACCGGGGAGCTGTTTTTT

J gene: TRBJ2-5
V gene: TRBV11-2
clone size: few
D gene: NA
CDR3 protein: CASSPSTLQETQYF
CDR3 DNA: TGTGCCAGCAGCCCGTCGACGCTACAAGAGACCCAGTACTTC